The 20 T cell receptor beta chains reported below all come from one sample, sequenced in a study of control samples from healthy donors and cancer patients. Using immunoSEQ multiplex PCR, the repertoire was profiled, and TCRdb retains in-frame clones only, with some absent. The sample lists about 26,000 clones; around 86% were seen once. Sequencing used PBMCs. These receptors all come from a man in his 60s with colorectal cancer.

The rearrangement links TRBV19 to TRBJ1-5, with 10 positions matching TRBD1. This CDR3 is built from 15 residues. Germline CDR1 is LNHDA and CDR2 is SQIVND (reference sequence). V dropped 4 bases and J dropped 2; count of bases not matched to a gene: 2. The CDR3 loop is CASSRDRGGNQPQHF. The CDR3 DNA follows: TGTGCCAGTAGTAGGGACAGGGGTGGCAATCAGCCCCAGCATTTT.

The chain joins TRBV25-1 to TRBJ2-7, with TRBD1 matching 7 bases. CDR1 is MGHDK and CDR2 is SYGVNS in the germline V gene. The CDR3 contains 14 residues. V lost 3 bases, J lost 2 bases, and 4 bases stayed unmatched. For the CDR3, the DNA is TGTGCCAGCAGTGACCCGGGACAGCCCTACGAGCAGTACTTC. This sequence encodes CASSDPGQPYEQYF.

This chain connects TRBV6-1 to TRBJ2-5, with 8 bases fitting TRBD2. The germline V gene has CDR1 MNHNS and CDR2 SASEGT. The CDR3 is 16 amino acids. Trimming removed 3 bases from V and 5 bases from J; junction bases left unmatched: 11. DNA of the CDR3: TGTGCCAGCAGTGATCATTACGGGGGGGTAGGGGAGACCCAGTACTTC. Protein: CASSDHYGGVGETQYF.

The chain combines TRBV10-2 with TRBJ2-3; no reliable D call. The germline gives CDR1 WSHSY, CDR2 SAAADI. CDR3 length equals 12 residues. Between the trimmed V and J ends, which lost 5 bases and 0 bases, there was a span of 3 bases. The CDR3 spells CASSRSTDTQYF. The CDR3 DNA sequence: TGCGCCAGCAGTCGGAGCACAGATACGCAGTATTTT.

This clone was observed a single time. The gene calls are TRBV12-5 and TRBJ1-6, with D unclear. The CDR3 sequence is 12 residues long. The germline gives CDR1 LGHNT, CDR2 FRNRAP. V was trimmed by 3 bases and J by 7 bases, leaving 4 bases between them. In nucleotides, the CDR3 is TGTGCTAGTGGTTTCCAAAATTCACCCCTCCACTTT. Translated: CASGFQNSPLHF.

V is TRBV7-9 and J is TRBJ1-1; D is uncertain. V dropped 0 bases and J dropped 4 bases, with 3 bases sitting between them. In germline, CDR1 is SEHNR, CDR2 FQNEAQ (reference sequence). This CDR3 is 12 amino acids long. The CDR3 spells CASSLAGTEAFF. Written as DNA, the CDR3 is TGTGCCAGCAGCTTAGCCGGCACTGAAGCTTTCTTT.

The rearrangement uses TRBV4-1 and TRBJ2-1, with D uncertain. CDR1 and CDR2 from the germline V gene are MGHRA and YSYEKL. Trimming stripped 0 bases from V and 10 bases from J, with 13 bases between. The CDR3 sequence is 14 residues long. The CDR3 is CASSQENGILEQFF. CDR3 nucleotides: TGCGCCAGCAGCCAAGAAAATGGGATTTTGGAGCAGTTCTTC.

This chain links TRBV19 with TRBJ1-5; 10 bases map to TRBD1. This CDR3 has 19 residues. Germline V lookup: CDR1 LNHDA, CDR2 SQIVND (reference sequence). Trimming took 6 bases from V and 1 from J; bases not matched to a gene: 15. The CDR3 DNA follows: TGTGCCAGTAGCTCATCCGGGACAGGGGCAATATTAAGCAATCAGCCCCAGCATTTT. This encodes CASSSSGTGAILSNQPQHF.

This chain uses TRBV6-1 with TRBJ2-1; 14 bases match TRBD2. Germline CDR1 MNHNS, CDR2 SASEGT. This CDR3 comprises 16 residues. Losses at the gene ends were 1 base for V and 10 bases for J; bases not matched to a gene: 6. This CDR3 reads CASSEEAGLAGVEQFF. The CDR3 bases are TGTGCCAGCAGTGAAGAAGCGGGACTAGCGGGGGTGGAGCAGTTCTTC.

V is TRBV19 and J is TRBJ1-4, with D unclear. Trimming removed 3 bases from V and 7 bases from J, with 12 bases in between. Germline CDR1 LNHDA, CDR2 SQIVND (reference sequence). The CDR3 runs to 14 residues. This CDR3 reads CASSITLQAEKLFF. DNA of the CDR3: TGTGCCAGTAGTATTACCCTTCAAGCTGAAAAACTGTTTTTT.

Sample share makes this clone medium-sized. CDR3 in DNA: TGTGCCAGCAGCTACGGAGGGAGCAATCAGCCCCAGCATTTT. Translating gives CASSYGGSNQPQHF. The chain combines TRBV3-1 (or the pseudogene TRBV3-2) with TRBJ1-5; no definite D call. The CDR3 length is 14 residues. The V gene's germline CDR1 is LGHDT and CDR2 YNNKEL (reference sequence). V shed 5 bases and J shed 1 base, with 9 bases lying between them.

The chain recombines TRBV11-1 with TRBJ2-2; no reliable D call. The CDR3 totals 15 residues. V shed 5 bases and J shed 5 bases, with 15 bases lying between them. The germline V gene has CDR1 SGHAT and CDR2 FQDESV (reference sequence). The CDR3 DNA follows: TGTGCCAGCAGCCGAAACAACCTGGGGACCGGGGAGCTGTTTTTT. It yields the protein CASSRNNLGTGELFF.

A single count supports this clone. This rearrangement joins TRBV7-9 to TRBJ2-7; 10 positions match TRBD2. V was pared by 5 bases and J by 2 bases, with 6 bases of the junction left unmatched. CDR1 and CDR2 (germline): SEHNR, FQNEAQ (reference sequence). This CDR3 is 15 amino acids long. CDR3 region: CASSPHTSGTYEQYV. DNA for the CDR3: TGTGCCAGCAGCCCTCACACTAGCGGGACCTACGAGCAGTACGTC.

Only one count was recorded for this clone. V is TRBV3-1 (or the pseudogene TRBV3-2) and J is TRBJ1-4; D gene uncertain. In germline, CDR1 is LGHDT, CDR2 YNNKEL (reference sequence). V was clipped by 3 bases and J by 7 bases, with 15 bases between them. The CDR3 runs 15 residues. CDR3 nucleotide sequence: TGTGCCAGCAGCCAGGGCAGGCTCCAGACTGAAAAACTGTTTTTT. Protein sequence: CASSQGRLQTEKLFF.

The J gene is TRBJ1-5, the V gene TRBV19, with D tentatively TRBD1 (6 bases). Germline values: CDR1 LNHDA, CDR2 SQIVND (reference sequence). V gave up 3 bases and J gave up 4 bases, with 10 bases separating them. This CDR3 is built from 14 residues. The CDR3 spells CASSIGQGNQPQHF. The CDR3 nucleotides read TGTGCCAGTAGTATTGGGCAGGGGAATCAGCCCCAGCATTTT.

This chain connects TRBV23-1 to TRBJ1-5; D is unresolved. TRBV23-1 is sorted into the ORF group, with uncertain function. V gave up 11 bases and J gave up 8 bases, with 7 bases separating them. The CDR3 has 9 residues. CDR3 in DNA: TGCGCCGTGGGAAAGCCCCAGCATTTT. Protein: CAVGKPQHF.

The chain recombines TRBV5-4 with TRBJ1-1; D is unresolved. Germline V gives CDR1 SGHNT, CDR2 YYREEE (reference sequence). The CDR3 contains 16 residues. Deletions cut 4 bases from V and 7 bases from J, with 23 bases between. The CDR3 loop is CASSIENGGFDGEAFF. Written as DNA, the CDR3 is TGTGCCAGCAGCATCGAAAATGGCGGGTTCGATGGTGAAGCTTTCTTT.

This sequence joins TRBV9 and TRBJ2-5; 11 positions match TRBD1. This CDR3 is 16 amino acids long. Germline CDR1 and CDR2: SGDLS and YYNGEE. J was trimmed by 5 bases and V by 3 bases; bases with no gene match: 9. The CDR3 DNA follows: TGTGCCAGCAGCGGGGGCCTCGGACAGGGGGCGGAGACCCAGTACTTC. Protein: CASSGGLGQGAETQYF. The complete variable domain, with remaining parts taken from reference TRBV9 and TRBJ2-5, reads DSGVTQTPKHLITATGQRVTLRCSPRSGDLSVYWYQQSLDQGLQFLIQYYNGEERAKGNILERFSAQQFPDLHSELNLSSLELGDSALYFCASSGGLGQGAETQYFGPGTRLLVL.

The chain uses TRBV2 and TRBJ2-1; D might be TRBD1 (6 bases). With 5 bases removed from V and 9 bases from J, the gap between germline ends came to 8 bases. CDR1 and CDR2 from the germline V gene are SNHLY and FYNNEI. The CDR3 totals 11 residues. CDR3 nucleotides: TGTGCCAGCAGTACAGGGTTTGAGCAGTTCTTC. The encoded protein is CASSTGFEQFF.

This clone has only one observation. The V call is TRBV6-6, the J call TRBJ2-7; no definite D call. Germline CDR1 reads MNHNY; CDR2 reads SVGAGI (reference sequence). This CDR3 is 14 amino acids long. Trimming removed 2 bases from V and 2 bases from J, with 10 bases in between. The DNA of the CDR3 is TGTGCCAGCAGTTACGGGTTTCTAACCTACGAGCAGTACTTC. Translation: CASSYGFLTYEQYF.